This TCR beta chain was captured by sequencing in a study of radiation and T cells in renal cell carcinoma. Data came from immunoSEQ multiplex PCR; TCRdb stores just in-frame clones and leaves some out. The sample has roughly 130,000 clones; more than 75% are singletons. Time point in this sample: blood 2 weeks post-SBRT. The treatment is: 15 Gy SBRT to primary tumor, nephrectomy 4 weeks later. This TCR was recovered from a woman aged 70-85 years with renal cell carcinoma. This specimen consisted of blood, obtained from a patient whose treatment included radiotherapy and nephrectomy.

The CDR3 spells CAWSDFSYNEQFF. The DNA for the CDR3 is TGTGCCTGGAGTGACTTTTCCTACAATGAGCAGTTCTTC. V is TRBV30 and J is TRBJ2-1; D is unresolved. V lost 1 base to trimming and J lost 1 base, with 5 bases between them. Germline CDR1 is GTSNPN and CDR2 is SVGIG (reference sequence). CDR3 length: 13 residues.